The 18 T cell receptor beta chains presented below share a single source sample, sequenced in a study of long-term antiretroviral therapy in people with HIV. Assay version v3.0 of immunoSEQ was used, and it was run at survey level. Sequencing used immunoSEQ multiplex PCR; TCRdb keeps in-frame clones, though not all of them. This table holds about 27,000 clones, about 82% found once. The source material was unsorted PBMCs, sampled 0.8 years before starting antiretroviral therapy. The source is a young man with HIV.

CDR3 nucleotide sequence: TGTGCCAGCAGCTCCCTCCGGTCGGCTAGCGGGAGCGGTGAGCAGTTCTTC. Its translation is CASSSLRSASGSGEQFF. This chain connects TRBV7-8 to TRBJ2-1; 10 bases align to TRBD2. This CDR3 has 17 residues. Germline V CDR1 and CDR2: SGHVS, FQNEAQ. Trimming cost V 4 bases and J 9 bases; bases outside gene matches: 15. Drawing the rest from reference TRBV7-8 and TRBJ2-1, the complete variable domain is GAGVSQSPRYKVAKRGQDVALRCDPISGHVSLFWYQQALGQGPEFLTYFQNEAQLDKSGLPSDRFFAERPEGSVSTLKIQRTQQEDSAVYLCASSSLRSASGSGEQFFGPGTRLTVL.

The chain uses TRBV5-4 and TRBJ2-4; TRBD2 matches at 8 bases. This CDR3 comprises 18 residues. J gave up 3 bases and V 4 bases, and 15 bases lay outside the gene matches. Germline V CDR1 and CDR2: SGHNT, YYREEE (reference sequence). CDR3 sequence: CASSPLGAGGGVKNIQYF. DNA for the CDR3: TGTGCCAGCAGCCCCTTGGGGGCGGGAGGAGGGGTCAAAAACATTCAGTACTTC.

V and J are TRBV15 and TRBJ2-5; D gene uncertain. The V and J ends lost 1 base and 2 bases respectively, with 2 bases between them. Germline V gene data show CDR1 as LNHNV and CDR2 as YYDKDF (reference sequence). The CDR3 has 12 amino acids. The CDR3 reads CATSRGQETQYF. Written as DNA, the CDR3 is TGTGCCACCAGCAGAGGTCAAGAGACCCAGTACTTC.

The chain combines TRBV18 with TRBJ2-1; 7 nucleotides line up with TRBD1. This CDR3 has 15 residues. Losses at the gene ends were 3 bases for V and 6 bases for J; bases not matched to a gene: 8. CDR1 is KGHSH, CDR2 LQKENI, per germline. The CDR3 loop reads CASSPRQGGGNEQFF. The DNA for the CDR3 is TGTGCCAGCTCACCCAGACAGGGTGGAGGCAATGAGCAGTTCTTC. The whole variable domain, filled in from reference TRBV18 and TRBJ2-1, reads NAGVMQNPRHLVRRRGQEARLRCSPMKGHSHVYWYRQLPEEGLKFMVYLQKENIIDESGMPKERFSAEFPKEGPSILRIQQVVRGDSAAYFCASSPRQGGGNEQFFGPGTRLTVL.

This clone was seen a few times. The chain joins TRBV20-1 to TRBJ1-1; D is perhaps TRBD1 (5 bases). Germline V CDR1 and CDR2: DFQATT, SNEGSKA (reference sequence). CDR3 length: 11 amino acids. The V end lost 3 bases, the J end lost 4 bases, and 6 bases lay between the germline ends. The CDR3 bases are TGCAGTGCTAGGGGGCTCACTGAAGCTTTCTTT. This sequence encodes CSARGLTEAFF.

The chain carries TRBV7-2 and TRBJ1-1; a possible D gene is TRBD1 (5 bases). Per germline, CDR1 SGHTA and CDR2 FQGNSA. V lost 5 bases and J lost 2, with 12 bases in between. The CDR3 covers 14 residues. CDR3 in amino acids: CASSMTVANTEAFF. CDR3 coding DNA: TGTGCCAGCAGCATGACAGTGGCTAACACTGAAGCTTTCTTT.

The chain uses TRBV5-4 and TRBJ2-3; 8 bases align to TRBD2. The junction had 5 bases not matched to a gene; V was cut back by 4 bases and J by 4 bases. This CDR3 has 14 amino acids. Germline V gene sequence: CDR1 SGHNT, CDR2 YYREEE (reference sequence). The chain's CDR3 is CASSRVAGSDTQYF. The CDR3 DNA reads as TGTGCCAGCAGCCGAGTAGCGGGGTCAGATACGCAGTATTTT.

The J gene is TRBJ1-1, the V gene TRBV6-6, with 7 bases lining up with TRBD1. The CDR3 spans 14 residues. Per germline, CDR1 MNHNY and CDR2 SVGAGI (reference sequence). The junction had 4 bases not matched to a gene; V was cut back by 2 bases and J by 4 bases. The CDR3 protein is CASSYEGAGTEAFF. In DNA form, the CDR3 reads TGTGCCAGCAGTTACGAGGGGGCGGGCACTGAAGCTTTCTTT.

The chain combines TRBV9 with TRBJ1-2, with D unresolved. This CDR3 region has 14 residues. With 0 bases removed from V and 6 bases from J, the gap between germline ends came to 12 bases. The V gene's germline CDR1 is SGDLS and CDR2 YYNGEE. CDR3 DNA sequence: TGTGCCAGCAGCGTAGCGGCCAGCTCACATGGCTACACCTTC. Protein product: CASSVAASSHGYTF. Drawing the rest from reference TRBV9 and TRBJ1-2, the complete variable domain is DSGVTQTPKHLITATGQRVTLRCSPRSGDLSVYWYQQSLDQGLQFLIQYYNGEERAKGNILERFSAQQFPDLHSELNLSSLELGDSALYFCASSVAASSHGYTFGSGTRLTVV.

CDR3 in amino acids: CASSLEGSGYTF. The CDR3 DNA sequence: TGTGCCAGCAGCTTAGAAGGGAGCGGCTACACCTTC. This chain joins TRBV7-9 and TRBJ1-2; D not certain. There are 12 residues in the CDR3. The V end was cut by 1 base, the J end by 8 bases, with 8 bases between. The V gene's germline CDR1 is SEHNR and CDR2 FQNEAQ (reference sequence).

V usage is TRBV30 and J usage is TRBJ1-2; D may be TRBD1 (5 bases). Germline values: CDR1 GTSNPN, CDR2 SVGIG (reference sequence). V lost 6 bases and J lost 2, with 16 bases in between. The CDR3 has 14 amino acids. The CDR3 DNA reads as TGTGCCTGTACTCTTCGGGGACTAAACTATGGCTACACCTTC. This codes for CACTLRGLNYGYTF. Full variable domain (rest looked up from reference TRBV30 and TRBJ1-2): SQTIHQWPATLVQPVGSPLSLECTVEGTSNPNLYWYRQAAGRGLQLLFYSVGIGQISSEVPQNLSASRPQDRQFILSSKKLLLSDSGFYLCACTLRGLNYGYTFGSGTRLTVV.

The V gene is TRBV4-1, the J gene TRBJ2-3, with 9 bases lining up with TRBD2. There are 14 residues in the CDR3. After removal of 4 bases from V and 3 bases from J, the junction contained 2 bases not matched to a gene. The germline gives CDR1 MGHRA, CDR2 YSYEKL. CDR3 amino acids: CASSRLAVTDTQYF. Here the CDR3 DNA reads TGCGCCAGCAGCCGACTAGCGGTGACAGATACGCAGTATTTT.

The V gene is TRBV30, the J gene TRBJ1-5; 7 nucleotides match TRBD1. With 1 base clipped from V and 1 base from J, the junction kept 1 base outside the gene matches. The CDR3 runs 14 residues. Germline values: CDR1 GTSNPN, CDR2 SVGIG (reference sequence). Here the CDR3 reads CAWSGGQSNQPQHF. Here the CDR3 DNA reads TGTGCCTGGAGTGGGGGACAGAGCAATCAGCCCCAGCATTTT.

The V gene is TRBV29-1, the J gene TRBJ2-3, with 9 bases fitting TRBD1. V dropped 1 base and J dropped 2; count of bases not matched to a gene: 4. The length of the CDR3 is 15 residues. Germline assignment: CDR1 SQVTM and CDR2 ANQGSEA. Here the CDR3 DNA reads TGCAGCGTTGAAGCACAGGGGGCCGCCACAGATACGCAGTATTTT. Its translation is CSVEAQGAATDTQYF.

The chain carries TRBV7-2 and TRBJ1-5, with 10 bases matching TRBD1. The V gene's germline CDR1 is SGHTA and CDR2 FQGNSA. J was trimmed by 0 bases and V by 4 bases; bases with no gene match: 3. The CDR3 has 16 residues. The DNA of the CDR3 is TGTGCCAGCAGCTCTAGACAGGGGGCTAGCAATCAGCCCCAGCATTTT. It encodes CASSSRQGASNQPQHF.

The chain recombines TRBV5-8 with TRBJ2-1; TRBD2 aligns across 14 bases. The CDR3 is made up of 16 amino acids. Germline V gene sequence: CDR1 SGHTS, CDR2 YDEGEE. The V and J ends lost 3 bases and 7 bases, in that order; junction bases with no gene match: 6. Written as DNA, the CDR3 is TGTGCCAGCAGCTCGACTAGCGGGAGGGCCGGGAATGAGCAGTTCTTC. This gives the protein CASSSTSGRAGNEQFF.

The chain carries TRBV5-1 and TRBJ2-3, with D unresolved. This CDR3 has 12 amino acids. The ends were cut back, 0 bases at V and 5 bases at J, with 4 bases in the middle. The germline V gene has CDR1 SGHRS and CDR2 YFSETQ. The CDR3 nucleotides read TGCGCCAGCAGCTTGGACAGAGATACGCAGTATTTT. It translates to CASSLDRDTQYF.

The rearrangement uses TRBV7-2 and TRBJ2-5; 8 bases fit TRBD2. The V gene end was trimmed by 10 bases and the J gene end by 4 bases; junction bases not matched to a gene: 14. The CDR3 extends over 15 amino acids. Germline values: CDR1 SGHTA, CDR2 FQGNSA. The CDR3 spells CATPGERELAETQYF. CDR3 nucleotides: TGTGCCACGCCCGGGGAGCGGGAGTTGGCAGAGACCCAGTACTTC.